A selection of T cell receptor beta chains follows, all from one sample in a study of graft-versus-host responses after intestinal transplantation. TCRdb's copy holds only in-frame clones and misses some; the assay was immunoSEQ multiplex PCR. The table shows some 100,000 clones, with 85% to 95% occurring only once. Their specific antigens are unknown. The sequenced sample was unstimulated CD8+ T cells sorted from spleen or lymph node cells, obtained before transplant. These TCRs come from a human donor who was the organ donor for an intestinal transplant. CDR3s leave out the opening cysteine and the closing phenylalanine or tryptophan.

TRBV6-5,TRBJ1-1,ASTYSPSGNTEAF
TRBV7-6,TRBJ2-3,ASSPGATDTQY
TRBV18,TRBJ2-1,ASSPPTGDWEQF
TRBV29-1,TRBJ1-3,SVVSGYESGNTIY
TRBV10-3,TRBJ2-7,AISDGGRVWEQY
TRBV9,TRBJ1-1,ASSGIGQEAF
TRBV5-4,TRBJ2-1,ASSAAGGQEQF
TRBV7-2,TRBJ1-2,ASSLAFPGGYT
TRBV19,TRBJ2-7,ASSSSGGAYEQY
TRBV15,TRBJ2-1,ATSRVQGLSSYNEQF
TRBV2,TRBJ1-1,ASTEGGQRF
TRBV11-2,TRBJ1-2,ASSLRRWGPRYGYT
TRBV9,TRBJ2-7,ASSLFDRSYEQY
TRBV6-6,TRBJ2-7,ASTVGTSGCDEQY
TRBV27,TRBJ1-4,ATSRGEITREKLF
TRBV5-1,TRBJ2-1,ASSPPIYNEQF
TRBV16,TRBJ1-1,ASSRRRRTGNTEAF
TRBV28,TRBJ1-4,ASSFLLLRQEYEKLF
TRBV29-1,TRBJ2-7,SVGTGTGPYEQY
TRBV5-6,TRBJ1-1,ASSTYRTEAF
TRBV6-6,TRBJ1-1,ASRRGGTEAF
TRBV4-1,TRBJ2-1,ASSHDGLAGVYNEQF
TRBV28,TRBJ1-5,ASGNDRYDGQPQH
TRBV5-1,TRBJ1-1,ASSLAVVGRSTEAF
TRBV2,TRBJ2-7,ASSAGGSNEQY
TRBV5-1,TRBJ2-1,ASSPGDRAIDDEQF